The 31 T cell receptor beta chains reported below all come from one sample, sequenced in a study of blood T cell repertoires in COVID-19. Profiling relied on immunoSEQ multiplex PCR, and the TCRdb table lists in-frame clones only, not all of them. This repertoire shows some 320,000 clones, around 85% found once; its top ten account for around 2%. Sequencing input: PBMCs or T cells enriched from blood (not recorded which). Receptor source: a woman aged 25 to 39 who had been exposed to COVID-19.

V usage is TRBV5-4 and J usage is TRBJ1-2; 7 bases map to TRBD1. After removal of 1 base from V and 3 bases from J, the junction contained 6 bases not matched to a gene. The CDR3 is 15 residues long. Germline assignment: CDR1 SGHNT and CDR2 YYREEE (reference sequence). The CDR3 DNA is TGTGCCAGCAGCTTGCAGACAGGGCAAGACTATGGCTACACCTTC. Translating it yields CASSLQTGQDYGYTF.

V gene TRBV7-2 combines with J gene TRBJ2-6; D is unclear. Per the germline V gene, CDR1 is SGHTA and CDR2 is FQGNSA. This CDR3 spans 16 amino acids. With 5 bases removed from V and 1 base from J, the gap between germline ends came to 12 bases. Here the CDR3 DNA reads TGTGCCAGCAGCCCCACCCCCGGGTCTGGGGCCAACGTCCTGACTTTC. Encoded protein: CASSPTPGSGANVLTF.

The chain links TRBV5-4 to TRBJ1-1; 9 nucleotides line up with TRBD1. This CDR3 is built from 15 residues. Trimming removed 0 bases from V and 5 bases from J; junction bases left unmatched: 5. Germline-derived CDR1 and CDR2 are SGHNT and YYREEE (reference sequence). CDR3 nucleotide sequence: TGTGCCAGCAGCTTGGCTACAGGGGGCGTAACTGAAGCTTTCTTT. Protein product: CASSLATGGVTEAFF.

CDR3 coding DNA: TGTGCCAGCAGTAGGGACTACTCTGGAAACACCATATATTTT. This translates into CASSRDYSGNTIYF. V usage is TRBV2 and J usage is TRBJ1-3; maybe TRBD1 (5 bases). Trimming cost V 5 bases and J 0 bases, with 8 bases left between them. The germline V gene has CDR1 SNHLY and CDR2 FYNNEI. The CDR3 sequence is 14 residues long.

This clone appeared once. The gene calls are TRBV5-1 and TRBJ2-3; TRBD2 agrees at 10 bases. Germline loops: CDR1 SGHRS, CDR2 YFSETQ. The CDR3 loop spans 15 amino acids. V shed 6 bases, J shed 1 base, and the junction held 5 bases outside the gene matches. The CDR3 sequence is CASTFLAGGTDTQYF. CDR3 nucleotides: TGCGCCAGCACCTTCCTAGCGGGGGGCACAGATACGCAGTATTTT.

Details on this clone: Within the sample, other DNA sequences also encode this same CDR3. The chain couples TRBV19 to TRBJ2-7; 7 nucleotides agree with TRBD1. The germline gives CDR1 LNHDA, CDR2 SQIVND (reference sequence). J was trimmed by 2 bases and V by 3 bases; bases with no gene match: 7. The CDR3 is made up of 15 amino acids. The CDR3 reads CASSIGLQGTYEQYF. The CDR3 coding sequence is TGTGCCAGTAGTATCGGCCTACAGGGGACCTACGAGCAGTACTTC. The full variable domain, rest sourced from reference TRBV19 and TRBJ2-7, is DGGITQSPKYLFRKEGQNVTLSCEQNLNHDAMYWYRQDPGQGLRLIYYSQIVNDFQKGDIAEGYSVSREKKESFPLTVTSAQKNPTAFYLCASSIGLQGTYEQYFGPGTRLTVT.

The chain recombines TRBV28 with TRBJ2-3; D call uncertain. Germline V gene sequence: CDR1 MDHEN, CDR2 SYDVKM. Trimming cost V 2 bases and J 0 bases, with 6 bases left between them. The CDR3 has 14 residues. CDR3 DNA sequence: TGTGCCAGCAGTTTACCTACCAGCACAGATACGCAGTATTTT. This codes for CASSLPTSTDTQYF.

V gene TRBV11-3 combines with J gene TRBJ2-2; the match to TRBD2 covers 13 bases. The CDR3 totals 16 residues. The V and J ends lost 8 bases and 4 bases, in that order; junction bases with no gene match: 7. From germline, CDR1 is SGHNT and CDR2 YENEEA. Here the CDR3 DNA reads TGTGCCAGCTCCGGACTAGCGGGAGTCGGCACCGGGGAGCTGTTTTTT. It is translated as CASSGLAGVGTGELFF.

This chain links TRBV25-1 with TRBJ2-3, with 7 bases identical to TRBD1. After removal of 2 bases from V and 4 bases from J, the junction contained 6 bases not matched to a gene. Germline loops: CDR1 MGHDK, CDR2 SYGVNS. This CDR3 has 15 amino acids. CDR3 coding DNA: TGTGCCAGCAGTGAAGCCTTAACAGGGGCAGATACGCAGTATTTT. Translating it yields CASSEALTGADTQYF.

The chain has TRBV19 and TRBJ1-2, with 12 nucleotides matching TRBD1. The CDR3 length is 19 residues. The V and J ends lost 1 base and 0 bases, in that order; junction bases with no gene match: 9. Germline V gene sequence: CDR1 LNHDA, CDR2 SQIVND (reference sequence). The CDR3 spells CASSIADAGQGASNYGYTF. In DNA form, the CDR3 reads TGTGCCAGTAGTATAGCCGACGCGGGACAGGGGGCCTCTAACTATGGCTACACCTTC.

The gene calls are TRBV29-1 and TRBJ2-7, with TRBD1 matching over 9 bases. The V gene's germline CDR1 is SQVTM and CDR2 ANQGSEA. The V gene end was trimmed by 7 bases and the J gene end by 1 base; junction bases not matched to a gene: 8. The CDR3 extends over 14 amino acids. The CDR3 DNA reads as TGCAGCGGGGCTGGGACAGGGAATTCCTACGAGCAGTACTTC. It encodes CSGAGTGNSYEQYF.

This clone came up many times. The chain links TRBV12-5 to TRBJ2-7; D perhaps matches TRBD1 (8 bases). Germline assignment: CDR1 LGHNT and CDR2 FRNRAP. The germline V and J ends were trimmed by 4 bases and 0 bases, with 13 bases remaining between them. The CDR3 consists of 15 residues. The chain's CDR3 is CASGSQGGVSYEQYF. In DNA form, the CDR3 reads TGTGCTAGTGGTTCACAGGGGGGGGTCTCCTACGAGCAGTACTTC.

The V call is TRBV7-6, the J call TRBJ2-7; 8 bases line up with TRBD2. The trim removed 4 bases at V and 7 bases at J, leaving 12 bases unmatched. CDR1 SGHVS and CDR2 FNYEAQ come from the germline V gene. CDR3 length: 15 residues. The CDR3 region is CASSSTLAGGQEQYF. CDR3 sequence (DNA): TGTGCCAGCAGCTCCACTCTGGCGGGAGGCCAAGAGCAGTACTTC.

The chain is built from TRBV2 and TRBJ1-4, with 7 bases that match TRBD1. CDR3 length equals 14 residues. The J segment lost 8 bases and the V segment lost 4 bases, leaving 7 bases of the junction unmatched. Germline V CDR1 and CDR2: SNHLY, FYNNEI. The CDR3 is CASSVRGRGEKLFF. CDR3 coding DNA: TGTGCCAGCAGTGTCAGGGGGAGAGGGGAAAAACTGTTTTTT.

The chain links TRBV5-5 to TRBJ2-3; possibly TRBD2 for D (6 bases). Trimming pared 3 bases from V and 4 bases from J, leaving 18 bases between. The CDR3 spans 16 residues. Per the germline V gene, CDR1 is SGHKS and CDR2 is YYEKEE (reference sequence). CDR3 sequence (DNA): TGTGCCAGCAGCTCACCCTCGGGCAGGGAGGCAGATACGCAGTATTTT. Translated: CASSSPSGREADTQYF.

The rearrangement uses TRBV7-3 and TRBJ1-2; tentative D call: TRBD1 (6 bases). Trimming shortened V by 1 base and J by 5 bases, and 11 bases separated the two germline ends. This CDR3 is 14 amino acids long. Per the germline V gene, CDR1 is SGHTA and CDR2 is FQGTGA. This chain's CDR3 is CASSLNHQGYGYTF. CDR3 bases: TGTGCCAGCAGCTTAAATCACCAGGGGTATGGCTACACCTTC. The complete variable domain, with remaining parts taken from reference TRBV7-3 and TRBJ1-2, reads GAGVSQTPSNKVTEKGKYVELRCDPISGHTALYWYRQSLGQGPEFLIYFQGTGAADDSGLPNDRFFAVRPEGSVSTLKIQRTERGDSAVYLCASSLNHQGYGYTFGSGTRLTVV.

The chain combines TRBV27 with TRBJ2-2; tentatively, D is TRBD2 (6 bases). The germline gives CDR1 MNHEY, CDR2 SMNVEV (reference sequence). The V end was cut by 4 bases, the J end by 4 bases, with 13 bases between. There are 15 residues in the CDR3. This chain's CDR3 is CASSSGRLTTGELFF. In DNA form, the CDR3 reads TGTGCCAGCAGTTCCGGGAGATTAACCACCGGGGAGCTGTTTTTT.

The CDR3 region has the DNA TGTGCCAGCAGCTTGCTCGGACAGGGGCTTAAAGAGCAGTACTTC. Amino acid sequence: CASSLLGQGLKEQYF. This chain links TRBV5-8 with TRBJ2-7; TRBD1 agrees at 9 bases. Germline trimming cut 1 base from V and 7 bases from J; bases unmatched to any gene: 9. Germline V lookup: CDR1 SGHTS, CDR2 YDEGEE. The CDR3 covers 15 residues.

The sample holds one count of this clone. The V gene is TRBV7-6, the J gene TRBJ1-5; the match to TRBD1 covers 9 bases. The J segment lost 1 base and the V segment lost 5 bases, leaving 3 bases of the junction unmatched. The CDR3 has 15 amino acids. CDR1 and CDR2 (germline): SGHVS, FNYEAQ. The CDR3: CASSEQGASNQPQHF. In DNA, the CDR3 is TGTGCCAGCAGCGAACAGGGGGCAAGCAATCAGCCCCAGCATTTT. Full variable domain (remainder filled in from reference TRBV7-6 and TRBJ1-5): GAGVSQSPRYKVTKRGQDVALRCDPISGHVSLYWYRQALGQGPEFLTYFNYEAQQDKSGLPNDRFSAERPEGSISTLTIQRTEQRDSAMYRCASSEQGASNQPQHFGDGTRLSIL.

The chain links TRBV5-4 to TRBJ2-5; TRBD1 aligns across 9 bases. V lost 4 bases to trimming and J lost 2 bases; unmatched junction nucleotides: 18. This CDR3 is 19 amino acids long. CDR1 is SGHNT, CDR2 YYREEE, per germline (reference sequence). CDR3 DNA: TGTGCCAGCAGCCCCTGGACAGGGGCCCCATCGGGACAACAAGAGACCCAGTACTTC. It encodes CASSPWTGAPSGQQETQYF.

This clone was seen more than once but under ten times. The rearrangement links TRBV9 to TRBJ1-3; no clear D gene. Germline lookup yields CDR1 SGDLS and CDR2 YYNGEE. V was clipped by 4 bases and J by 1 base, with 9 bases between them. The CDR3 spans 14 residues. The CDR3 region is CASSLQWSGNTIYF. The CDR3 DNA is TGTGCCAGCAGCCTCCAGTGGTCTGGAAACACCATATATTTT.

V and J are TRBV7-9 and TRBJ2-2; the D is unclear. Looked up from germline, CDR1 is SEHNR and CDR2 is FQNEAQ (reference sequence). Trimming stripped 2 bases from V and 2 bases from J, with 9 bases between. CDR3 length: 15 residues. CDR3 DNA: TGTGCCAGCAGCTTAAAGGCGGATAACACCGGGGAGCTGTTTTTT. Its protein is CASSLKADNTGELFF.

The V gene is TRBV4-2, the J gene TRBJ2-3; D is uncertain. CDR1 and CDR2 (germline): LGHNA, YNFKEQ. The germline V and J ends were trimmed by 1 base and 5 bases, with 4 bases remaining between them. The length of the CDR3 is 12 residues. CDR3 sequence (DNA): TGTGCCAGCAGCCAAGCGGGAGATACGCAGTATTTT. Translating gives CASSQAGDTQYF.

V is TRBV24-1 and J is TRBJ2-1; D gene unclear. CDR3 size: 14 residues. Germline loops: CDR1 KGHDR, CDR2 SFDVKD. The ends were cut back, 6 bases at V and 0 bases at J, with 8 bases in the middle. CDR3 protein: CATSPTSSYNEQFF. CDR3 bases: TGTGCCACCAGTCCCACGAGCTCCTACAATGAGCAGTTCTTC.

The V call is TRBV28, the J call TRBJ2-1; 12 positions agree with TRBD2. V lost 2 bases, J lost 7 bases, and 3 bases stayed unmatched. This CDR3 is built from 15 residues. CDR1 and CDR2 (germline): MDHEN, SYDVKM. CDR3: CASSLLAGGKNEQFF. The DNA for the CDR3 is TGTGCCAGCAGTTTACTAGCGGGAGGGAAAAATGAGCAGTTCTTC.

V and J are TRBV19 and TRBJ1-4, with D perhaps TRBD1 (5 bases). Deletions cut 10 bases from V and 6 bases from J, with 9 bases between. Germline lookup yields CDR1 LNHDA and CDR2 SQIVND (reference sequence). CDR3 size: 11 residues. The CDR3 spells CATGGDEKLFF. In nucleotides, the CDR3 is TGTGCCACCGGGGGGGATGAAAAACTGTTTTTT.

The CDR3 DNA is TGTGCCAGCAGCCCGACAGGGTTTACTGAAGCTTTCTTT. Its translation: CASSPTGFTEAFF. This chain uses TRBV6-5 with TRBJ1-1, with TRBD1 matching over 7 bases. Germline assignment: CDR1 MNHEY and CDR2 SVGAGI. This CDR3 is built from 13 residues. The V gene end was trimmed by 6 bases and the J gene end by 5 bases; junction bases not matched to a gene: 6.

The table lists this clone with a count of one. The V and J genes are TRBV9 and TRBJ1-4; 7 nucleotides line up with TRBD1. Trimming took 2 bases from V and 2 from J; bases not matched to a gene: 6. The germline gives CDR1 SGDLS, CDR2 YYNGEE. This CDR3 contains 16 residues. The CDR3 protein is CASSVQGVSTNEKLFF. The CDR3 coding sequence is TGTGCCAGCAGCGTCCAGGGGGTATCGACTAATGAAAAACTGTTTTTT.

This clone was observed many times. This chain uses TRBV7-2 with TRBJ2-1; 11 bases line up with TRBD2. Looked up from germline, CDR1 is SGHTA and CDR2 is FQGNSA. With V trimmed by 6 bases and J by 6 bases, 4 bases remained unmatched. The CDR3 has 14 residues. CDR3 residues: CASRVAGGGNEQFF. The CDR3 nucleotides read TGTGCCAGCAGGGTAGCGGGAGGGGGCAATGAGCAGTTCTTC.

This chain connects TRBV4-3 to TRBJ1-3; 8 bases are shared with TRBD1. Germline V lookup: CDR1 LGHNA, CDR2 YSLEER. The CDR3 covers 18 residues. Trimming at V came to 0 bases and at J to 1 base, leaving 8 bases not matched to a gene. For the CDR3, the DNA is TGCGCCAGCAGCCAAGAAATTCTGTGGACAGGGTCTGGAAACACCATATATTTT. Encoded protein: CASSQEILWTGSGNTIYF.

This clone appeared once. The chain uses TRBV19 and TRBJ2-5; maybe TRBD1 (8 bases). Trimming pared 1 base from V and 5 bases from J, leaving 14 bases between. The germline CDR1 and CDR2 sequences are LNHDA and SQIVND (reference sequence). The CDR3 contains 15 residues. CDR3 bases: TGTGCCAGTAGTATAGGTGGACAGGGAGGGGAGACCCAGTACTTC. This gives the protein CASSIGGQGGETQYF.